Listed here are 10 T cell receptor beta chains from one sample, sequenced in a study of blood T cells in healthy people across ages. A J-beta primer mix and a sample-barcoded 5' primer were used in a second PCR of about 7 to 11 cycles. TCRdb redid the calling of the 5' RACE reads with MiXCR, one entry per CDR3 protein. This sample has almost 1 million distinct CDR3 sequences, with roughly half found just once. Sequenced: blood. Receptors were obtained from a woman in her sixties or seventies in good health.

This clonotype appeared a few times. The chain couples TRBV7-2 to TRBJ2-3; 7 bases fit TRBD2. Looked up from germline, CDR1 is SGHTA and CDR2 is FQGNSA. The CDR3 length is 16 residues. Trimming took 2 bases from V and 1 from J; bases not matched to a gene: 6. The CDR3 reads CASSLQAGWGTDTQYF. The CDR3 DNA is TGTGCCAGCAGCTTACAAGCGGGATGGGGCACAGATACGCAGTATTTT.

This chain connects TRBV2 to TRBJ1-6; TRBD1 matches 7 bases. The CDR3 extends over 13 amino acids. Germline V gene data show CDR1 as SNHLY and CDR2 as FYNNEI. The V segment lost 8 bases and the J segment 11 bases; nucleotides outside the gene matches: 9. CDR3 protein: CASAEGARTPLHF. In DNA form, the CDR3 reads TGTGCCAGCGCTGAGGGGGCAAGGACACCCCTCCACTTT.

This clonotype occurred a few times. The chain carries TRBV6-4 and TRBJ2-7, with unresolved D. The CDR3 runs to 13 residues. The germline V and J ends were trimmed by 7 bases and 2 bases, with 12 bases remaining between them. The germline gives CDR1 MRHNA, CDR2 SNTAGT. The CDR3 coding sequence is TGTGCCAGCACTTACCCGGGCCCCTACGAGCAGTACTTC. Translation: CASTYPGPYEQYF.

V is TRBV12-3 or TRBV12-4 and J is TRBJ2-7; TRBD2 is a possible D gene (5 bases). The CDR3 runs 16 residues. Trimming removed 1 base at V and 0 bases at J, with 13 bases between. DNA of the CDR3: TGTGCCAGCAGTTTAGGGTTAGCGCACACCTCCTACGAGCAGTACTTC. This codes for CASSLGLAHTSYEQYF.

The chain is built from TRBV7-2 and TRBJ1-1, with D possibly matching TRBD1 (5 bases). Germline V gene sequence: CDR1 SGHTA, CDR2 FQGNSA. Trimming removed 8 bases from V and 4 bases from J, with 14 bases in between. The CDR3 runs to 13 residues. The DNA of the CDR3 is TGTGCCAGCCTCGCCGGGGGAACCACTGAAGCTTTCTTT. It translates to CASLAGGTTEAFF.

This clonotype was seen just once. The chain carries TRBV18 and TRBJ1-1; a possible D gene is TRBD1 (6 bases). The V end lost 6 bases, the J end lost 1 base, and 18 bases lay between the germline ends. The CDR3 contains 16 residues. CDR1 is KGHSH, CDR2 LQKENI, per germline. CDR3 residues: CASSPRQVGGNTEAFF. The CDR3 DNA follows: TGTGCCAGCTCTCCCAGACAGGTCGGAGGGAACACTGAAGCTTTCTTT.

The chain employs TRBV5-5 and TRBJ2-1; perhaps TRBD2 as D (7 bases). Per germline, CDR1 SGHKS and CDR2 YYEKEE (reference sequence). Trimming cost V 4 bases and J 5 bases, with 22 bases left between them. There are 17 residues in the CDR3. CDR3 in amino acids: CASSIRPAGGPNNEQFF. The CDR3 DNA sequence: TGTGCCAGCAGCATCCGCCCCGCCGGGGGGCCCAACAATGAGCAGTTCTTC.

The chain joins TRBV6-6 to TRBJ1-1; possibly TRBD1 for D (6 bases). The V and J ends lost 5 bases and 2 bases respectively, with 15 bases between them. The CDR3 sequence is 15 residues long. The germline V gene encodes CDR1 MNHNY and CDR2 SVGAGI (reference sequence). CDR3 bases: TGTGCCAGCAGTGCAGGGGCTCGAGTTAACACTGAAGCTTTCTTT. It encodes CASSAGARVNTEAFF.

This rearrangement joins TRBV13 to TRBJ2-7; TRBD2 is a possible D gene (6 bases). The CDR3 extends over 15 amino acids. Germline CDR1 and CDR2: PRHDT and FYEKMQ (reference sequence). V was cut by 3 bases and J by 1 base, with 13 bases left in between. The CDR3 coding sequence is TGTGCCAGCAGCTTCTGGGGGGAGGAATCCTACGAGCAGTACTTC. Translating it yields CASSFWGEESYEQYF.

This clonotype was seen a few times. The rearrangement uses TRBV10-3 and TRBJ2-7, with 7 positions matching TRBD2. V lost 6 bases, J lost 0 bases, and 17 bases stayed unmatched. This CDR3 has 18 residues. Germline CDR1 is ENHRY and CDR2 is SYGVKD. This CDR3 is CAIREGLASGNNSYEQYF. In DNA, the CDR3 is TGTGCCATCAGGGAGGGGTTGGCTAGCGGAAATAACTCCTACGAGCAGTACTTC.